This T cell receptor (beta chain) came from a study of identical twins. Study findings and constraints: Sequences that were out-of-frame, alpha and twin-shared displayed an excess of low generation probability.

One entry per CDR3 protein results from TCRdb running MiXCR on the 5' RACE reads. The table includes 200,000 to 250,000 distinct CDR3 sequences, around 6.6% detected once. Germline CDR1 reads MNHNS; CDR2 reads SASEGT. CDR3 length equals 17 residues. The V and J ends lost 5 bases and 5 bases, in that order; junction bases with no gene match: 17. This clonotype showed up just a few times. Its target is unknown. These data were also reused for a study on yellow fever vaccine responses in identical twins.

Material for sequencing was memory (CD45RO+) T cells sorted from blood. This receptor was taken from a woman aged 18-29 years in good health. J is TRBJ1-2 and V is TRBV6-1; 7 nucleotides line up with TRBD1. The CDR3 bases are TGTGCCAGCAGTCTAGGTAGAAATCCCGGACAGGATTATGGCTACACCTTC. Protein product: CASSLGRNPGQDYGYTF.